This entry describes one TCR beta chain. These data belong to a study of blood T cell repertoires in COVID-19. Study-level background: Samples of COVID-19 (acute and convalescent) were obtained from the United States, Italy and Spain. In each case, the material was cDNA or gDNA derived from T cells, B-cell-depleted T cells, or PBMCs.

Libraries were prepared by immunoSEQ multiplex PCR; TCRdb keeps only in-frame clonotypes and omits some of them. The sample comprises around 700,000 clones, 70% to 90% of which are singletons, and approximately 0.3% rests with the top ten. After removal of 3 bases from V and 4 bases from J, the junction contained 7 bases not matched to a gene. The CDR3 contains 15 residues. Looked up from germline, CDR1 is LNHDA and CDR2 is SQIVND (reference sequence). Sequencing input: peripheral blood. V is TRBV19 and J is TRBJ2-3; TRBD2 matches at 7 bases. This TCR came from a woman between 18 and 30 years old with acute or convalescent COVID-19. The CDR3 sequence is CASSIGGGDADTQYF. The CDR3 nucleotides are TGTGCCAGTAGTATCGGCGGGGGAGACGCAGATACGCAGTATTTT.